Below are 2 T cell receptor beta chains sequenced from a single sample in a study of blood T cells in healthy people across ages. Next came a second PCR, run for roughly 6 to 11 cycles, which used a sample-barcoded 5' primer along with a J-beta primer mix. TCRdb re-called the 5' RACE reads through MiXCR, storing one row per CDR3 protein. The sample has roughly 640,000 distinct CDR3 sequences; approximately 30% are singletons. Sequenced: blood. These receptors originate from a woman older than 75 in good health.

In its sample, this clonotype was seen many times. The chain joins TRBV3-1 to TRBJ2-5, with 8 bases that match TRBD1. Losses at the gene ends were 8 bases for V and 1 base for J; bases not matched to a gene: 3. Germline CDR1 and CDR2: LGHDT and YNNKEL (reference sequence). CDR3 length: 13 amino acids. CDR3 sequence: CASGGQGQETQYF. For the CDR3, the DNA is TGTGCCAGCGGTGGACAGGGCCAAGAGACCCAGTACTTC.

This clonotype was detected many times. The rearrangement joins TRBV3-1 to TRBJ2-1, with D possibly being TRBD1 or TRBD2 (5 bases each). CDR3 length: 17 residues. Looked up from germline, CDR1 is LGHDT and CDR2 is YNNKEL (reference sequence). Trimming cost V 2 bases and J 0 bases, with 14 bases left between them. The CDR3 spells CASSQNTGTTSYNEQFF. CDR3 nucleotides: TGTGCCAGCAGCCAAAATACCGGGACCACCTCCTACAATGAGCAGTTCTTC.